This TCR beta chain comes out of a study of beta chain features in type 1 diabetes. General study results and limits: Across all four CD4+ subsets, people with type 1 diabetes showed modestly shorter TCRB CDR3s. The study notes PCR might favor shorter templates equally in patients and controls. Within the patient group, naive, central memory and Treg TCRB repertoires appeared more similar to each other than within healthy donors.

Looked up from germline, CDR1 is DFQATT and CDR2 is SNEGSKA (reference sequence). The CDR3 spans 11 residues. Expressed TCRB transcripts got sequenced, as all isolated RNA was reverse transcribed. The data were produced by immunoSEQ multiplex PCR, yet TCRdb's version contains in-frame clones alone and is incomplete. The repertoire holds some 700,000 clones, with roughly 13% as singletons. One heparinised blood draw, averaging roughly 120 mL, came from each donor. This clone was seen a few times. Its antigen is still unknown. The rearrangement uses TRBV20-1 and TRBJ1-4, with TRBD1 matching 7 bases. The sequence was collected from a man aged 18-30 years with type 1 diabetes. Sequenced material: naive CD4+ T cells from blood. CDR3 in amino acids: CRAGGNEKLFF. In DNA form, the CDR3 reads TGCAGGGCAGGGGGGAATGAAAAACTGTTTTTT.